This T cell receptor beta chain was captured by sequencing in a study of T cell responses to AZD1222 COVID-19 vaccine. Germline CDR1 and CDR2: MRHNA and SNTAGT. The CDR3 extends over 13 amino acids. V was trimmed by 6 bases and J by 0 bases, leaving 9 bases between them. TCRdb's table, derived via immunoSEQ multiplex PCR, lists solely in-frame clones and lacks some. The sample has 150,000 to 200,000 clones; about 90% are singletons. The sample was peripheral blood, taken 28 days after the second AZD1222 dose. V and J are TRBV6-4 and TRBJ2-7; D may be TRBD1 (6 bases). This sequence originates from an adult who received the AZD1222 COVID-19 vaccine. The CDR3 here is CASSVGGSYEQYF. The CDR3 bases are TGTGCCAGCAGCGTAGGGGGCTCCTACGAGCAGTACTTC.